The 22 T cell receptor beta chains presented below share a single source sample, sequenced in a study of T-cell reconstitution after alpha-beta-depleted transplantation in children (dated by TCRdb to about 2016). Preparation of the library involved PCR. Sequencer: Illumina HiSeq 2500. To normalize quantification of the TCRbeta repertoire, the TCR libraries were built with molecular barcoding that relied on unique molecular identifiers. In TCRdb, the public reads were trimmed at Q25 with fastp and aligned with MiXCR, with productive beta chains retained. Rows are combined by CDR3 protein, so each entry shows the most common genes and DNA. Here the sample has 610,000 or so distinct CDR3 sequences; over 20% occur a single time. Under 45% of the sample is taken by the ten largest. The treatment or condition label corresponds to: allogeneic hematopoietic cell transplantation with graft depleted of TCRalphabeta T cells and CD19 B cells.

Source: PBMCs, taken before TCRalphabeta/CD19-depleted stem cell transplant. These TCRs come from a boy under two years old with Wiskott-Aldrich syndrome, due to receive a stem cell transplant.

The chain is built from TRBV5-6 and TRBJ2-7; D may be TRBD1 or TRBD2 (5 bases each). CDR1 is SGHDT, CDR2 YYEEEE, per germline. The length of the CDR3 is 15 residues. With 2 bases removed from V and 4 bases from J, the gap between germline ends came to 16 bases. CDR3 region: CASSFGQGRGYEQYF. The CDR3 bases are TGTGCCAGCAGCTTCGGTCAGGGACGGGGATACGAGCAGTACTTC.

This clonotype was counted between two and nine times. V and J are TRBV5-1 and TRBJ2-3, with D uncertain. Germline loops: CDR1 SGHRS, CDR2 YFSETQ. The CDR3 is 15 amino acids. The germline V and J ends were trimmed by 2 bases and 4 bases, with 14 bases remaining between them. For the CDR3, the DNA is TGCGCCAGCAGCTTCTCGCCGACCGAGGCAGATACGCAGTATTTT. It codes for CASSFSPTEADTQYF.

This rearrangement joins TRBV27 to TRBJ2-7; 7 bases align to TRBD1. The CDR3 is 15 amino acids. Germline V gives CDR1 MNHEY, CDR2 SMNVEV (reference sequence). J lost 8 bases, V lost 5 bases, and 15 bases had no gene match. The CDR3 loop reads CASSTAGTEIVKQYF. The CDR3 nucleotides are TGTGCCAGCAGTACCGCCGGGACAGAGATTGTCAAGCAGTACTTC.

In DNA, the CDR3 is TGTGCCAGCAGCCGTCGGGGCCCTGGCGAGACCCAGTACTTC. The encoded protein is CASSRRGPGETQYF. This chain links TRBV11-2 with TRBJ2-5; D may be TRBD1 or TRBD2 (5 bases each). V lost 5 bases and J lost 5, with 15 bases in between. The germline V gene has CDR1 SGHAT and CDR2 FQNNGV. The CDR3 is 14 amino acids.

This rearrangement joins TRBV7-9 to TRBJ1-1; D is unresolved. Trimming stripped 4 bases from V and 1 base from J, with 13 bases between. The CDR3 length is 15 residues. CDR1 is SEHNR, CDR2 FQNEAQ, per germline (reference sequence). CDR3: CASSSMTNRNTEAFF. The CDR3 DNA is TGTGCCAGCAGCTCGATGACCAACAGGAACACTGAAGCTTTCTTT.

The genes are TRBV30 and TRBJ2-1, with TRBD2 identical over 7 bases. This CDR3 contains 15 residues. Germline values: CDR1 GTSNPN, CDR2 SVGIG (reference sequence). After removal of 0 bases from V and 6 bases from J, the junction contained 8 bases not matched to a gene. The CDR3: CAWSVGGSPLNEQFF. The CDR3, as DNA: TGTGCCTGGAGTGTAGGCGGGAGCCCCCTCAATGAGCAGTTCTTC.

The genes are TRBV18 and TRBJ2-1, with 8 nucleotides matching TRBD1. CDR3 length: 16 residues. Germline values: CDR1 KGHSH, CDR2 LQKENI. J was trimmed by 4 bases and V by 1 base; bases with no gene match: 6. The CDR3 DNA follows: TGTGCCAGCTCACCACGACAGGGGTCCTATTACAATGAGCAGTTCTTC. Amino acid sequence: CASSPRQGSYYNEQFF.

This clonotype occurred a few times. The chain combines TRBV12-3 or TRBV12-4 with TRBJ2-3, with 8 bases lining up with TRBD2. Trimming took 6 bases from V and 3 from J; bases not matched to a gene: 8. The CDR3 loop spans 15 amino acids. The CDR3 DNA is TGTGCCAGCAGGATGACGGGAGGGGGAACAGATACGCAGTATTTT. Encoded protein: CASRMTGGGTDTQYF.

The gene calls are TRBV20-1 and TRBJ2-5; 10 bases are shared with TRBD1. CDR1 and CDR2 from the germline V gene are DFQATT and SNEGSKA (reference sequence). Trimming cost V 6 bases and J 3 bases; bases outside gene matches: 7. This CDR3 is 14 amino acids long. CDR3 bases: TGCAGTGCGCCCCCGGGACAGGGGAAAGAGACCCAGTACTTC. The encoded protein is CSAPPGQGKETQYF.

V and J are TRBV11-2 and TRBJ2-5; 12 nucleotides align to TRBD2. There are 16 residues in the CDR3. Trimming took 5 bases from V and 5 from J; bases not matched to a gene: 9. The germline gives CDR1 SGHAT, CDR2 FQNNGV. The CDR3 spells CASSAGLAGTGETQYF. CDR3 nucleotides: TGTGCCAGCAGCGCCGGACTAGCGGGAACTGGGGAGACCCAGTACTTC.

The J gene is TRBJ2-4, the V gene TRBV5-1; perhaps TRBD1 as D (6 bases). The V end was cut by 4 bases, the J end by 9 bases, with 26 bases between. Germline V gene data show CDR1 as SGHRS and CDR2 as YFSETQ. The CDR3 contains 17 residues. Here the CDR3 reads CASSPNGIVKGHSIQYF. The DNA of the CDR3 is TGCGCCAGCAGCCCCAACGGGATAGTCAAGGGACATAGCATTCAGTACTTC. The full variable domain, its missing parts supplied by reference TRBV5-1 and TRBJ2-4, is KAGVTQTPRYLIKTRGQQVTLSCSPISGHRSVSWYQQTPGQGLQFLFEYFSETQRNKGNFPGRFSGRQFSNSRSEMNVSTLELGDSALYLCASSPNGIVKGHSIQYFGAGTRLSVL.

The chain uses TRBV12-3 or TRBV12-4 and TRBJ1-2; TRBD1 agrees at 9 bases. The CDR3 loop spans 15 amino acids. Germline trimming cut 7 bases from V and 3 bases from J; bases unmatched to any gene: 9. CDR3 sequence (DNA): TGTGCCAGCACTACAGGGGGCTCCCTGGACTATGGCTACACCTTC. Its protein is CASTTGGSLDYGYTF.

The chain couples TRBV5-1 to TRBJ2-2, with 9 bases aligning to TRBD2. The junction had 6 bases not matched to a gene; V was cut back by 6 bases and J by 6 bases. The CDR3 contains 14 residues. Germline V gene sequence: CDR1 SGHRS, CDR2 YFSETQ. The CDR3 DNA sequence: TGCGCCAGCAAGTCTAGCGGGATCGCCGGGGAGCTGTTTTTT. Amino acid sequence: CASKSSGIAGELFF.

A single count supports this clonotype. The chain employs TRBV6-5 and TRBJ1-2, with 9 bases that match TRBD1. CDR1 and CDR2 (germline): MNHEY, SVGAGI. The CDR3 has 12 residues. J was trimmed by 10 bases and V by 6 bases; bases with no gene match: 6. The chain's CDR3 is CASRLGTGFYTF. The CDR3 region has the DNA TGTGCCAGCAGGCTCGGGACAGGGTTCTACACCTTC.

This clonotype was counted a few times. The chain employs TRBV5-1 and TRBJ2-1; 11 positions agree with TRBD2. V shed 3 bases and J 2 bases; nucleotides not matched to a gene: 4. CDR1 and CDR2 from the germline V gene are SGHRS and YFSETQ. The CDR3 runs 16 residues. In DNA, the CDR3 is TGCGCCAGCAGCTACGTAGCGGGAGGGCCCTACAATGAGCAGTTCTTC. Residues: CASSYVAGGPYNEQFF.

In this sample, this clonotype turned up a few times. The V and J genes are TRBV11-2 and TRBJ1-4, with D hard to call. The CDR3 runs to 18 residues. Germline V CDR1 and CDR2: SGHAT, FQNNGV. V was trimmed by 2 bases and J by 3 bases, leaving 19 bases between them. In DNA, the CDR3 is TGTGCCAGCAGCTTAACTATACGGACCTATAGGGCTAATGAAAAACTGTTTTTT. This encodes CASSLTIRTYRANEKLFF.

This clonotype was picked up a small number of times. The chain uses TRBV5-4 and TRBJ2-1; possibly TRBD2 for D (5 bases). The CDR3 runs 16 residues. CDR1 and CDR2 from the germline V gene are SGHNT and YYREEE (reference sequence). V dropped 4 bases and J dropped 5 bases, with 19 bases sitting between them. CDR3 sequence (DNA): TGTGCCAGCAGCGCGCAACCGGGGTTATGGGACAATGAGCAGTTCTTC. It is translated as CASSAQPGLWDNEQFF.

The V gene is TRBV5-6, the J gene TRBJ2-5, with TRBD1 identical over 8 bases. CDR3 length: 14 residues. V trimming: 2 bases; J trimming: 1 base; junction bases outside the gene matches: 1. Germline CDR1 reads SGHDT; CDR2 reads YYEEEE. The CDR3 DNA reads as TGTGCCAGCAGCTTCAGGGGGCCCCAAGAGACCCAGTACTTC. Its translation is CASSFRGPQETQYF.

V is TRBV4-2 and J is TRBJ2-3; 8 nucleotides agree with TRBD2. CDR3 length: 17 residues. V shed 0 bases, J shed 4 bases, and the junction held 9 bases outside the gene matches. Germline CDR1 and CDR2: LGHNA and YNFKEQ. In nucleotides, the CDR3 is TGTGCCAGCAGCCAAGATTGGGGCGGGAGGCCGTCAGATACGCAGTATTTT. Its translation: CASSQDWGGRPSDTQYF.

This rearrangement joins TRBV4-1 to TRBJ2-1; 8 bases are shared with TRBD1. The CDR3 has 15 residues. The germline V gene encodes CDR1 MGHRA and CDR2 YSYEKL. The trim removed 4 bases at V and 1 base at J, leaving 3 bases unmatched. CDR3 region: CASSPWTGSYNEQFF. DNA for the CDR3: TGCGCCAGCAGCCCCTGGACAGGGTCCTACAATGAGCAGTTCTTC.

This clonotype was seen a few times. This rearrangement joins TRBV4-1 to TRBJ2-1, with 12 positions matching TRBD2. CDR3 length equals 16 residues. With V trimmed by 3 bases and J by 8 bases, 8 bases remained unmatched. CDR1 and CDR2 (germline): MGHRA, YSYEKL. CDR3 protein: CASSHPTSGRWYEQFF. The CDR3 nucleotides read TGCGCCAGCAGCCATCCGACTAGCGGGAGATGGTATGAGCAGTTCTTC.

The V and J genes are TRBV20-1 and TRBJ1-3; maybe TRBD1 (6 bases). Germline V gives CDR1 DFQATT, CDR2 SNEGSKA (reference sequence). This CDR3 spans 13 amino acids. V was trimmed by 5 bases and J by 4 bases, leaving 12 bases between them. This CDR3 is CSAYSGAGNTIYF. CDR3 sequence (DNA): TGCAGTGCTTATTCAGGGGCCGGAAACACCATATATTTT.